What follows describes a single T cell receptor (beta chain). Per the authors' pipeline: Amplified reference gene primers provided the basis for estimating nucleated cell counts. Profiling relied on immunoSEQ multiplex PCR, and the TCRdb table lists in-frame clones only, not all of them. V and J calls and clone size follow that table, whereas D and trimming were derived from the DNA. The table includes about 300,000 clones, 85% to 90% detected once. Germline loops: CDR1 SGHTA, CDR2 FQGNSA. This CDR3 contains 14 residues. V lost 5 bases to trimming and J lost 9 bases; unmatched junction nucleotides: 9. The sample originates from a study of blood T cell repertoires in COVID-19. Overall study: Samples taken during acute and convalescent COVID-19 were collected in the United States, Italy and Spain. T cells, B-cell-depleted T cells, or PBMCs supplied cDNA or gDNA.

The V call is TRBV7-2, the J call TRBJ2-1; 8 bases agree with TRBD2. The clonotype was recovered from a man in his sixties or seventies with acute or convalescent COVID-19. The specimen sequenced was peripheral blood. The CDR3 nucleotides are TGTGCCAGCAGCCCCCCGGGGGGGGCGGGTGAGCAGTTCTTC. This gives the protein CASSPPGGAGEQFF.